This TCR beta chain was identified in a study of memory CD4+ T cells and cytomegalovirus serostatus. Study-wide results and caveats: Each of fewer than 80 CMV-associated TCRbeta sequences occurred in one to five individuals.

The CDR3 runs to 13 residues. The V end was cut by 2 bases, the J end by 4 bases, with 6 bases between. Germline CDR1 is SGHTA and CDR2 is FQGNSA. This clone showed up just a few times. The antigen is not known. Single viable CD3+CD4+CD8-CD45RO+ cells were sorted as the memory CD4+ T cells. After thawing, CD4+ T cells were positively selected. As handled by the study authors: After removing out-of-frame reads, over 2 million distinct TCRbeta sequences remained. The data were produced by immunoSEQ multiplex PCR, yet TCRdb's version contains in-frame clones alone and is incomplete. The DNA gave D and trimming, while V, J and clone size come from that table. This table has 45,000 to 60,000 clones, about four fifths appearing once.

The TCR comes from an adult in good health and CMV-seropositive. The sample consisted of memory CD4+ T cells from blood. The V call is TRBV7-2, the J call TRBJ1-5; a weak D match, TRBD1 (5 bases). The CDR3 sequence: CASSLQGNQPQHF. DNA for the CDR3: TGTGCCAGCAGCTTACAGGGAAATCAGCCCCAGCATTTT. Full variable domain (rest looked up from reference TRBV7-2 and TRBJ1-5): GAGVSQSPSNKVTEKGKDVELRCDPISGHTALYWYRQSLGQGLEFLIYFQGNSAPDKSGLPSDRFSAERTGGSVSTLTIQRTQQEDSAVYLCASSLQGNQPQHFGDGTRLSIL.